This T cell receptor (beta chain) was retrieved from a study of T cell responses to AZD1222 COVID-19 vaccine. Clones were read by immunoSEQ multiplex PCR, and TCRdb kept only the in-frame ones, dropping some. The table lists some 130,000 clones, around nine tenths of them singletons. The germline V and J ends were trimmed by 3 bases and 5 bases, with 10 bases remaining between them. CDR3 size: 13 residues. Germline V gene sequence: CDR1 SGHAT, CDR2 FQDESV (reference sequence). The sequence came from an adult in good health. This sequence joins TRBV11-1 and TRBJ2-5; D may be TRBD1 or TRBD2 (5 bases each). This specimen was peripheral blood, taken on day 0 of AZD1222 vaccination. CDR3 nucleotide sequence: TGTGCCAGCAGCTTTCCTTGGGACGAGACCCAGTACTTC. Amino acids: CASSFPWDETQYF. Full variable domain (missing parts from reference TRBV11-1 and TRBJ2-5): EAEVAQSPRYKITEKSQAVAFWCDPISGHATLYWYRQILGQGPELLVQFQDESVVDDSQLPKDRFSAERLKGVDSTLKIQPAELGDSAMYLCASSFPWDETQYFGPGTRLLVL.